The 11 T cell receptor beta chains listed next were all sequenced from one sample in a study of OX40 agonist ivuxolimab in advanced cancers. Assay used: immunoSEQ multiplex PCR; TCRdb lists only in-frame clones, some missing. The sample lists around 39,000 clones; more than 75% were seen once. The sequenced sample was CD4+ or CD8+ T cells sorted from blood, obtained in a trial of the OX40 agonist ivuxolimab. The receptors derive from an adult with an advanced solid tumor such as melanoma, head and neck, liver or kidney cancer.

The V gene is TRBV28, the J gene TRBJ1-1, with D uncertain. The germline CDR1 and CDR2 sequences are MDHEN and SYDVKM. The CDR3 runs to 14 residues. Trimming left V 5 bases short and J 6 bases short, with 16 bases between. The DNA for the CDR3 is TGTGCCAGCAGTCCAGCCGGGCCTGGCGCTGAAGCTTTCTTT. Protein: CASSPAGPGAEAFF.

The CDR3 DNA reads as TGTGCCAGCAGCTTAGATATGAGATCCTACGAGCAGTACTTC. Protein: CASSLDMRSYEQYF. The rearrangement links TRBV11-2 to TRBJ2-7; the D is unclear. The CDR3 has 14 amino acids. Germline V gene lookup returns CDR1 SGHAT and CDR2 FQNNGV. V was cut by 0 bases and J by 1 base, with 7 bases left in between.

V gene TRBV7-9 combines with J gene TRBJ1-6, with D hard to call. This CDR3 is 12 amino acids long. Trimming cost V 5 bases and J 7 bases, with 6 bases left between them. CDR1 and CDR2 (germline): SEHNR, FQNEAQ (reference sequence). CDR3 region: CASSPTNSPLHF. The CDR3 DNA reads as TGTGCCAGCAGCCCCACGAATTCACCCCTCCACTTT.

The chain couples TRBV2 to TRBJ2-7; D may be TRBD1 or TRBD2 (5 bases each). Germline CDR1 and CDR2: SNHLY and FYNNEI. The CDR3 spans 15 residues. The V gene lost 0 bases and the J gene lost 3 bases, with 12 bases spanning the gap. The CDR3 coding sequence is TGTGCCAGCAGTGAAGCGCAGGGACCCTACTACGAGCAGTACTTC. Translated: CASSEAQGPYYEQYF. Full variable domain (outside the CDR3, taken from reference TRBV2 and TRBJ2-7): EPEVTQTPSHQVTQMGQEVILRCVPISNHLYFYWYRQILGQKVEFLVSFYNNEISEKSEIFDDQFSVERPDGSNFTLKIRSTKLEDSAMYFCASSEAQGPYYEQYFGPGTRLTVT.

This clone was counted between two and nine times. V is TRBV28 and J is TRBJ1-5; D remains ambiguous. CDR3 length equals 15 residues. Germline-derived CDR1 and CDR2 are MDHEN and SYDVKM. V dropped 2 bases and J dropped 0 bases, with 8 bases sitting between them. This CDR3 reads CASSLGSYSNQPQHF. DNA of the CDR3: TGTGCCAGCAGTTTAGGGTCCTATAGCAATCAGCCCCAGCATTTT. The whole variable domain, filled in from reference TRBV28 and TRBJ1-5, reads DVKVTQSSRYLVKRTGEKVFLECVQDMDHENMFWYRQDPGLGLRLIYFSYDVKMKEKGDIPEGYSVSREKKERFSLILESASTNQTSMYLCASSLGSYSNQPQHFGDGTRLSIL.

The chain uses TRBV6-1 and TRBJ2-1; no definite D call. This CDR3 region has 15 residues. CDR1 is MNHNS, CDR2 SASEGT, per germline. V lost 1 base to trimming and J lost 1 base, with 8 bases between them. The CDR3 here is CASSEGSVSYNEQFF. DNA of the CDR3: TGTGCCAGCAGTGAAGGCTCAGTTTCCTACAATGAGCAGTTCTTC.

This chain uses TRBV19 with TRBJ1-2; the match to TRBD1 covers 9 bases. There are 16 residues in the CDR3. The germline CDR1 and CDR2 sequences are LNHDA and SQIVND (reference sequence). V was clipped by 5 bases and J by 5 bases; unmatched bases: 12. Here the CDR3 DNA reads TGTGCCAGTAGTCCACGGACAGGGGAGCACCTTTATGGCTACACCTTC. It encodes CASSPRTGEHLYGYTF.

V gene TRBV2 combines with J gene TRBJ2-5; maybe TRBD1 (5 bases). This CDR3 region has 13 residues. Germline CDR1 SNHLY, CDR2 FYNNEI. V was pared by 11 bases and J by 5 bases, with 18 bases between. The CDR3 loop reads CAGSTDSRETQYF. CDR3 DNA sequence: TGTGCCGGAAGTACAGACAGCCGGGAGACCCAGTACTTC.

This chain joins TRBV5-1 and TRBJ2-7, with D perhaps assigned TRBD1 or TRBD2 (5 bases each). Germline assignment: CDR1 SGHRS and CDR2 YFSETQ. The V end lost 4 bases, the J end lost 2 bases, and 10 bases lay between the germline ends. The CDR3 has 13 residues. The CDR3: CASSEGSTYEQYF. The CDR3, as DNA: TGCGCCAGCAGCGAGGGGTCGACCTACGAGCAGTACTTC. The complete variable domain, with remaining parts taken from reference TRBV5-1 and TRBJ2-7, reads KAGVTQTPRYLIKTRGQQVTLSCSPISGHRSVSWYQQTPGQGLQFLFEYFSETQRNKGNFPGRFSGRQFSNSRSEMNVSTLELGDSALYLCASSEGSTYEQYFGPGTRLTVT.

The J gene is TRBJ1-6, the V gene TRBV11-3, with TRBD1 as a possible D gene (6 bases). Trimming took off 6 bases at V and 10 bases at J, with 19 bases between the two ends. There are 15 residues in the CDR3. Germline loops: CDR1 SGHNT, CDR2 YENEEA. The DNA for the CDR3 is TGTGCCAGCAGGCGACCGGGACAAAAGGAATCACCCCTCCACTTT. Its protein product is CASRRPGQKESPLHF.

In its sample, this clone was seen once. The CDR3 is CASSLGRTPQALHF. CDR3 nucleotides: TGTGCCAGCAGCTTGGGGAGGACACCACAGGCCCTCCACTTT. The V and J genes are TRBV5-6 and TRBJ1-6; D may be TRBD1 (5 bases). Germline CDR1 reads SGHDT; CDR2 reads YYEEEE. Trimming removed 0 bases at V and 14 bases at J, with 15 bases between. The CDR3 loop spans 14 amino acids. Combining the CDR3 with reference TRBV5-6 and TRBJ1-6 gives the whole variable domain DAGVTQSPTHLIKTRGQQVTLRCSPKSGHDTVSWYQQALGQGPQFIFQYYEEEERQRGNFPDRFSGHQFPNYSSELNVNALLLGDSALYLCASSLGRTPQALHFGNGTRLTVT.